The entry below gives a single T cell receptor (beta chain) sequence along with its context. This sample is part of a study of T cell changes during pregnancy in multiple sclerosis. Clones were sequenced by immunoSEQ multiplex PCR, and TCRdb holds only the in-frame ones, with some missing. The sample contains some 37,000 clones, approximately 91% of which appear only once. V lost 4 bases and J 5 bases, leaving 10 bases between the germline ends. CDR1 and CDR2 (germline): SGHDT, YYEEEE. The CDR3 has 13 amino acids. The material was CD8+ T cells from peripheral blood mononuclear cells, obtained after pregnancy. This TCR was sampled from a female donor with multiple sclerosis, enrolled in a pregnancy study. The chain joins TRBV5-6 to TRBJ2-1; TRBD2 is a possible D gene (6 bases). The CDR3 spells CASSVGGNNEQFF. In DNA form, the CDR3 reads TGTGCCAGCAGCGTCGGGGGAAACAATGAGCAGTTCTTC.